This T cell receptor (beta chain) is drawn from a study of cytomegalovirus exposure and HLA in healthy donors. Background on the study: The same platform was used for the roughly 110 validation repertoires as for the approximately 730 first-cohort repertoires, as reported in a later analysis. Study-level points and caveats: The authors listed 164 TCR beta chains as cytomegalovirus-associated. TCR sequences were mostly rare, though some public TCRs occurred in many donors. With high specificity and sensitivity, the classifier reportedly diagnosed cytomegalovirus status.

This table comes from immunoSEQ multiplex PCR, and its TCRdb copy is limited to in-frame clones, with some not included. Counted here are under 300,000 clones, around 85% occurring once; the ten biggest clones make up 0.95% to 1.1%. In regard to this clone: Its specificity is unknown.

Germline V gives CDR1 SGHAT, CDR2 FQNNGV. The CDR3 covers 14 residues. The germline V and J ends were trimmed by 1 base and 4 bases, with 9 bases remaining between them. The chain couples TRBV11-2 to TRBJ2-3; D gene uncertain. This sequence was found in a woman between 18 and 30 years old in good health and CMV-seronegative. Sequencing was carried out using PBMCs. CDR3 bases: TGTGCCAGCAGCTTAGGAAGTGGCCCAGATACGCAGTATTTT. Translation gives CASSLGSGPDTQYF.